What follows are 13 T cell receptor beta chains derived from one specimen sequenced in a study of cytomegalovirus exposure and HLA in healthy donors. The PCR ran on 60 Vbeta and 13 Jbeta primers. Data came from immunoSEQ multiplex PCR; TCRdb stores just in-frame clones and leaves some out. Of 100,000 to 150,000 clones listed, roughly 82% were seen once; the top ten hold 2.5% to 3%. Sequencing was performed on PBMCs. All receptors come from a woman under 30 in good health and CMV-seropositive.

The genes are TRBV28 and TRBJ1-6; maybe TRBD1 (6 bases). The CDR3 loop spans 13 amino acids. The V end lost 10 bases, the J end lost 7 bases, and 14 bases lay between the germline ends. Germline V CDR1 and CDR2: MDHEN, SYDVKM. For the CDR3, the DNA is TGTGCCACCTCCAGGGGATACAATTCACCCCTCCACTTT. This codes for CATSRGYNSPLHF.

The CDR3 nucleotides are TGTGCCAGCTCACCGTCCTTGTTTAACTATGGCTACACCTTC. It codes for CASSPSLFNYGYTF. The V call is TRBV18, the J call TRBJ1-2; D is undetermined. Germline loops: CDR1 KGHSH, CDR2 LQKENI. The V end was cut by 3 bases, the J end by 1 base, with 9 bases between. The CDR3 is 14 amino acids. The whole variable domain, remainder taken from reference TRBV18 and TRBJ1-2, is NAGVMQNPRHLVRRRGQEARLRCSPMKGHSHVYWYRQLPEEGLKFMVYLQKENIIDESGMPKERFSAEFPKEGPSILRIQQVVRGDSAAYFCASSPSLFNYGYTFGSGTRLTVV.

The chain employs TRBV4-1 and TRBJ2-1, with 7 bases aligning to TRBD1. This CDR3 comprises 15 residues. V shed 4 bases and J 5 bases; nucleotides not matched to a gene: 8. Germline CDR1 is MGHRA and CDR2 is YSYEKL. The CDR3 DNA is TGCGCCAGCAGCCGTCCGGGACAGCTGAACAATGAGCAGTTCTTC. This translates into CASSRPGQLNNEQFF.

The rearrangement joins TRBV19 to TRBJ2-1, with D unresolved. Germline V gene lookup returns CDR1 LNHDA and CDR2 SQIVND (reference sequence). V lost 0 bases and J lost 2, with 5 bases in between. CDR3 length equals 14 residues. The CDR3 bases are TGTGCCAGTAGTATAGATACTGCCTACAATGAGCAGTTCTTC. It codes for CASSIDTAYNEQFF.

The V gene is TRBV2, the J gene TRBJ2-5; D uncertain. CDR1 and CDR2 (germline): SNHLY, FYNNEI. Trimming took off 5 bases at V and 1 base at J, with 14 bases between the two ends. CDR3 size: 15 residues. This CDR3 reads CASSRWAGTQETQYF. The CDR3 DNA reads as TGTGCCAGCAGTCGGTGGGCCGGCACCCAAGAGACCCAGTACTTC.

This chain links TRBV27 with TRBJ2-3; weak D call: TRBD1 (6 bases). The CDR3 sequence is 15 residues long. The V and J ends lost 3 bases and 0 bases respectively, with 10 bases between them. Germline CDR1 MNHEY, CDR2 SMNVEV (reference sequence). The CDR3 region is CASSFLGASTDTQYF. In DNA, the CDR3 is TGTGCCAGCAGTTTCTTGGGGGCGAGCACAGATACGCAGTATTTT.

The chain recombines TRBV19 with TRBJ2-7; TRBD2 matches at 8 bases. The CDR3 has 15 amino acids. After removal of 3 bases from V and 3 bases from J, the junction contained 7 bases not matched to a gene. The germline V gene encodes CDR1 LNHDA and CDR2 SQIVND (reference sequence). The CDR3 is CASSIFGSGDYEQYF. CDR3 sequence (DNA): TGTGCCAGTAGTATCTTTGGTAGCGGGGACTACGAGCAGTACTTC.

J is TRBJ2-5 and V is TRBV7-9; D is undetermined. CDR1 and CDR2 (germline): SEHNR, FQNEAQ (reference sequence). V was shortened by 5 bases and J by 2 bases, with 6 bases between the two germline ends. The CDR3 is 12 residues long. CDR3 in DNA: TGTGCCAGCAGCCGAGCTCAAGAGACCCAGTACTTC. Its translation: CASSRAQETQYF.

The chain links TRBV5-6 to TRBJ2-2, with 8 positions matching TRBD1. Germline CDR1 reads SGHDT; CDR2 reads YYEEEE. The junction had 3 bases not matched to a gene; V was cut back by 4 bases and J by 1 base. The CDR3 is 15 amino acids. The CDR3 sequence: CASSATGENTGELFF. CDR3 bases: TGTGCCAGCAGCGCGACAGGGGAGAACACCGGGGAGCTGTTTTTT.

The rearrangement joins TRBV25-1 to TRBJ2-7; D is unresolved. The CDR3 totals 15 residues. Trimming left V 2 bases short and J 0 bases short, with 11 bases between. The germline V gene encodes CDR1 MGHDK and CDR2 SYGVNS. This chain's CDR3 is CASSEDLETSYEQYF. The CDR3 region has the DNA TGTGCCAGCAGTGAAGATCTAGAAACCTCCTACGAGCAGTACTTC.

The chain combines TRBV6-4 with TRBJ1-2; D might be TRBD1 (5 bases). CDR1 is MRHNA, CDR2 SNTAGT, per germline. Trimming took off 2 bases at V and 6 bases at J, with 10 bases between the two ends. The CDR3 sequence is 13 residues long. CDR3 residues: CASSDGGVDGYTF. The CDR3, as DNA: TGTGCCAGCAGTGACGGGGGGGTTGATGGCTACACCTTC.

CDR3 bases: TGTGCCAGCAGTGAAGGGACAGGCAATCAGCCCCAGCATTTT. It yields the protein CASSEGTGNQPQHF. The chain employs TRBV6-1 and TRBJ1-5, with a tentative D call TRBD1 (6 bases). CDR1 and CDR2 from the germline V gene are MNHNS and SASEGT. V was cut by 1 base and J by 2 bases, with 6 bases left in between. The CDR3 sequence is 14 residues long.

V usage is TRBV6-1 and J usage is TRBJ2-3, with 12 bases lining up with TRBD2. The J segment lost 3 bases and the V segment lost 5 bases, leaving 3 bases of the junction unmatched. This CDR3 has 15 residues. Looked up from germline, CDR1 is MNHNS and CDR2 is SASEGT. CDR3 DNA: TGTGCCAGCAGTCCCCTAGCGGGGGGGACAGATACGCAGTATTTT. Its translation: CASSPLAGGTDTQYF.